The 5 T cell receptor beta chains presented below share a single source sample, sequenced in a study of radiotherapy plus CTLA-4 blockade in lung cancer. Only in-frame clones appear in the TCRdb table, and some are missing; sequencing was by immunoSEQ multiplex PCR. The sample carries around 70,000 clones, over 75% recorded once. Sequencing used peripheral blood, obtained from a patient treated with radiotherapy plus ipilimumab. These receptor sequences come from a human donor with non-small cell lung cancer who had a partial response to radiotherapy plus ipilimumab.

Points on this clone: The same CDR3 also results from other DNA sequences found in this sample. The chain uses TRBV6-1 and TRBJ1-2; 7 positions match TRBD1. With 7 bases clipped from V and 7 bases from J, the junction kept 12 bases outside the gene matches. Per germline, CDR1 MNHNS and CDR2 SASEGT. There are 14 residues in the CDR3. The CDR3, as DNA: TGTGCCAGCACCCTGACAGGGCGGGAGGGTGGCTACACCTTC. Its protein is CASTLTGREGGYTF.

The chain links TRBV29-1 to TRBJ1-2; D is ambiguous. Germline V gene data show CDR1 as SQVTM and CDR2 as ANQGSEA. V was trimmed by 5 bases and J by 2 bases, leaving 12 bases between them. The CDR3 loop spans 13 amino acids. The CDR3 coding sequence is TGCAGCGTTACGCAACAGATAAACTATGGCTACACCTTC. This codes for CSVTQQINYGYTF. Variable domain in full (rest from reference TRBV29-1 and TRBJ1-2): SAVISQKPSRDICQRGTSLTIQCQVDSQVTMMFWYRQQPGQSLTLIATANQGSEATYESGFVIDKFPISRPNLTFSTLTVSNMSPEDSSIYLCSVTQQINYGYTFGSGTRLTVV.

This chain uses TRBV11-2 with TRBJ2-3; the D is unclear. Germline CDR1 and CDR2: SGHAT and FQNNGV. CDR3 length: 12 residues. V lost 8 bases to trimming and J lost 2 bases, with 8 bases between them. The CDR3 DNA reads as TGTGCCAGCCTGACTTTCACAGATACGCAGTATTTT. Translating it yields CASLTFTDTQYF.

The chain links TRBV19 to TRBJ2-7; 7 bases align to TRBD2. V gave up 6 bases and J gave up 0 bases; unmatched junction bases: 5. This CDR3 spans 14 amino acids. Looked up from germline, CDR1 is LNHDA and CDR2 is SQIVND (reference sequence). DNA of the CDR3: TGTGCCAGTAGCAGCGGGACTACCTCCTACGAGCAGTACTTC. This translates into CASSSGTTSYEQYF.

The chain couples TRBV9 to TRBJ1-2, with TRBD1 matching 12 bases. Trimming at V came to 4 bases and at J to 4 bases, leaving 11 bases not matched to a gene. Per the germline V gene, CDR1 is SGDLS and CDR2 is YYNGEE. This CDR3 has 17 amino acids. The CDR3: CASSIGTGGGLLYGYTF. The CDR3 coding sequence is TGTGCCAGCAGCATCGGGACAGGGGGCGGCCTTCTCTATGGCTACACCTTC. Full variable domain (rest looked up from reference TRBV9 and TRBJ1-2): DSGVTQTPKHLITATGQRVTLRCSPRSGDLSVYWYQQSLDQGLQFLIQYYNGEERAKGNILERFSAQQFPDLHSELNLSSLELGDSALYFCASSIGTGGGLLYGYTFGSGTRLTVV.